This note documents a single T cell receptor beta chain sequence. The antigen remains undetermined. The V and J ends lost 2 bases and 3 bases, in that order; junction bases with no gene match: 1. Germline lookup yields CDR1 MNHEY and CDR2 SVGAGI. This CDR3 comprises 14 residues. The data stem from a study of PD-1 blockade in classical Hodgkin lymphoma. Study summary: Once every 2 weeks, patients received intravenous nivolumab at 3 mg/kg. General study results and limits: For complete responders, baseline diversity was comparable to that of newly diagnosed patients. Undefined causes, possibly disease activity or prior therapy, underlie the repertoire differences. The study found that TCR diversity rose significantly by C4D1 in CD4+ but not CD8+ cells.

Every patient relapsed after autologous stem cell transplantation, and brentuximab vedotin exposure varied. Thawed PBMCs yielded CD4+ T cells through magnetic negative selection. Sequencing used immunoSEQ multiplex PCR; TCRdb keeps in-frame clones, though not all of them. Among roughly 6,000 clones listed, approximately 81% were seen once. This sequence was found in a human donor with classical Hodgkin lymphoma. The starting material was CD4+ T cells from blood, obtained at baseline. This rearrangement joins TRBV6-5 to TRBJ2-7; 10 bases match TRBD1. The DNA for the CDR3 is TGTGCCAGCAGTTACGGGACAGGGGTCTACGAGCAGTACTTC. Amino acids: CASSYGTGVYEQYF.